Listed below are T cell receptor beta chains from one sample, sequenced in a study of blood T cells in healthy people across ages. TCRdb processed the 5' RACE reads anew with MiXCR; each CDR3 protein has one entry. The sample has around 280,000 distinct CDR3 sequences, roughly a quarter seen once. Specimen: blood. These receptor sequences come from a woman in her 70s in good health. The CDR3 runs from the conserved cysteine through the conserved F or W.

v_gene	j_gene	CDR3aa
TRBV7-2	TRBJ2-4	CASSLVGQGNIQYF
TRBV11-2	TRBJ2-7	CASSLGLLSYEQYF
TRBV5-1	TRBJ2-2	CASSLAPQGVNTGELVF
TRBV6-1	TRBJ1-5	CASGVDGNQPQHF
TRBV7-9	TRBJ2-3	CASSSRIGDSTSTDTQYF
TRBV20-1	TRBJ2-7	CSATVGLTYEQYF
TRBV20-1	TRBJ2-7	CSAIELAGAPYEQYF
TRBV25-1	TRBJ1-4	CASSVGGEGEKLFF
TRBV7-2	TRBJ1-2	CASSSGTGAVGYTF
TRBV29-1	TRBJ2-7	CSVNSGFGYEQYF
TRBV7-9	TRBJ1-2	CASSEGLEYSHGYTF
TRBV7-2	.	CASSPERSSYEQYF
TRBV29-1	.	CSVGTSGGSGTQYF
TRBV20-1	TRBJ2-3	CSASGQGGTDTQYF
TRBV20-1	.	CSANDSPYEQYF
TRBV5-1	TRBJ2-5	CASSLQELRGQYF
TRBV7-2	TRBJ1-5	CASSLGSGQPQHF
TRBV29-1	TRBJ1-1	CSVEGAFLAGEAFF
TRBV6-6	.	CASSTVSGRYSYEQYF
TRBV5-1	.	CASSQTSLNEQFF
TRBV20-1	TRBJ2-5	CSAPGGITQETQYF
TRBV7-3	TRBJ2-5	CASSSSGTLGETQYF